These 10 T cell receptor beta chains were sequenced from one sample in a study of shared clonotypes between healthy human individuals. The naive CD8 population came from CD45RO-negative cells selected for CCR7, without terminally differentiated effector memory CD45RA+ cells. TCRdb's table, derived via immunoSEQ multiplex PCR, lists solely in-frame clones and lacks some. The table includes around 2.1 million clones, about 93% detected once. The specimen was naive CD8+ T cells from PBMCs. These receptors all come from a man younger than 35 in good health. Some clones in this sample may be carry-over from other donors' samples.

This clone was detected once. The sample has other DNA sequences that encode this CDR3 too. V usage is TRBV5-5 and J usage is TRBJ1-1, with unresolved D. Trimming shortened V by 0 bases and J by 0 bases, and 3 bases separated the two germline ends. CDR3 length: 13 residues. Germline lookup yields CDR1 SGHKS and CDR2 YYEKEE (reference sequence). CDR3 nucleotides: TGTGCCAGCAGCTTGGACGTGAACACTGAAGCTTTCTTT. This translates into CASSLDVNTEAFF.

The chain employs TRBV27 and TRBJ2-3; D uncertain. The ends were cut back, 6 bases at V and 4 bases at J, with 14 bases in the middle. The CDR3 contains 14 residues. The germline V gene encodes CDR1 MNHEY and CDR2 SMNVEV (reference sequence). CDR3 residues: CASRSAVFADTQYF. Written as DNA, the CDR3 is TGTGCCAGCAGATCAGCAGTGTTCGCAGATACGCAGTATTTT.

This rearrangement joins TRBV6-1 to TRBJ1-1, with 8 bases that match TRBD1. The CDR3 has 14 residues. Germline CDR1 is MNHNS and CDR2 is SASEGT. J lost 5 bases, V lost 3 bases, and 5 bases had no gene match. CDR3 nucleotide sequence: TGTGCCAGCAGTGAGGACAGGGTAGGAACTGAAGCTTTCTTT. Protein: CASSEDRVGTEAFF.

This clone was seen only once. J is TRBJ2-4 and V is TRBV27; the D is unclear. The germline CDR1 and CDR2 sequences are MNHEY and SMNVEV (reference sequence). Deletions cut 5 bases from V and 8 bases from J, with 16 bases between. The CDR3 runs to 14 residues. CDR3 in DNA: TGTGCCAGCAGTACCCGACAATGGACGGACATTCAGTACTTC. Its translation is CASSTRQWTDIQYF.

The chain combines TRBV13 with TRBJ2-7; unclear D gene. Looked up from germline, CDR1 is PRHDT and CDR2 is FYEKMQ (reference sequence). Deletions cut 7 bases from V and 0 bases from J, with 16 bases between. This CDR3 has 15 residues. The CDR3 is CASTRRDLDSYEQYF. Here the CDR3 DNA reads TGTGCCAGCACCCGTCGCGACCTCGACTCCTACGAGCAGTACTTC.

The rearrangement joins TRBV15 to TRBJ2-7; TRBD1 might be the D (5 bases). Looked up from germline, CDR1 is LNHNV and CDR2 is YYDKDF (reference sequence). The CDR3 sequence is 15 residues long. The V and J ends lost 3 bases and 2 bases respectively, with 14 bases between them. CDR3 loop: CATSSTRVVTYEQYF. The CDR3 DNA follows: TGTGCCACCAGCAGCACCAGGGTGGTCACCTACGAGCAGTACTTC.

The chain carries TRBV18 and TRBJ2-1; 10 bases map to TRBD1. This CDR3 comprises 16 residues. V shed 2 bases and J 5 bases; nucleotides not matched to a gene: 6. Per germline, CDR1 KGHSH and CDR2 LQKENI. CDR3 region: CASSPGTGVRDNEQFF. In DNA form, the CDR3 reads TGTGCCAGCTCACCAGGGACAGGGGTGCGGGACAATGAGCAGTTCTTC.

The chain joins TRBV7-9 to TRBJ2-5; unclear D gene. This CDR3 region has 11 residues. Germline V CDR1 and CDR2: SEHNR, FQNEAQ (reference sequence). V lost 5 bases to trimming and J lost 5 bases, with 6 bases between them. CDR3 region: CASSQKETQYF. CDR3 coding DNA: TGTGCCAGCAGCCAAAAGGAGACCCAGTACTTC.

V is TRBV15 and J is TRBJ1-2, with 7 nucleotides matching TRBD1. The V gene end was trimmed by 0 bases and the J gene end by 5 bases; junction bases not matched to a gene: 9. Germline V CDR1 and CDR2: LNHNV, YYDKDF (reference sequence). This CDR3 comprises 16 residues. CDR3 coding DNA: TGTGCCACCAGCAGAGATCTCCGGGACAGCAAATATGGCTACACCTTC. It encodes CATSRDLRDSKYGYTF.

The J gene is TRBJ2-3, the V gene TRBV7-9, with unresolved D. In germline, CDR1 is SEHNR, CDR2 FQNEAQ (reference sequence). Between the trimmed V and J ends, which lost 5 bases and 2 bases, there was a span of 8 bases. CDR3 length: 13 residues. The chain's CDR3 is CASSQHTTDTQYF. DNA for the CDR3: TGTGCCAGCAGCCAACACACCACAGATACGCAGTATTTT.